This T cell receptor beta chain came from a study of shared clonotypes between healthy human individuals. As for the study in general: The study enrolled a couple of women and three men aged 18 to 49. The plates for each donor numbered three CD4 naive, three CD4 memory, two CD8 naive and one CD8 memory.

As concerns this clone: Its antigen is currently unknown.

The data were produced by immunoSEQ multiplex PCR, yet TCRdb's version contains in-frame clones alone and is incomplete. The sample carries 1,400,000 or so clones, just under 99% recorded once. V lost 8 bases, J lost 4 bases, and 18 bases lay in between. The CDR3 totals 15 residues. Germline CDR1 reads LNHDA; CDR2 reads SQIVND (reference sequence). Study-level results: Sharing across several donors was seen in approximately 5.2% of naive CD4 clonotypes. Rarefaction analysis demonstrated incomplete sorted-subset sequencing notwithstanding large depth.

Sequencing used naive CD4+ T cells sorted from blood. Subset described: CD45RA+ positively selected. This chain uses TRBV19 with TRBJ2-1, with D hard to call. The receptor was derived from a man aged 30 to 45 in good health. As DNA, the CDR3 is TGTGCCAGTTCTCCTACAGTGCTCCCTTACAATGAGCAGTTCTTC. This codes for CASSPTVLPYNEQFF.